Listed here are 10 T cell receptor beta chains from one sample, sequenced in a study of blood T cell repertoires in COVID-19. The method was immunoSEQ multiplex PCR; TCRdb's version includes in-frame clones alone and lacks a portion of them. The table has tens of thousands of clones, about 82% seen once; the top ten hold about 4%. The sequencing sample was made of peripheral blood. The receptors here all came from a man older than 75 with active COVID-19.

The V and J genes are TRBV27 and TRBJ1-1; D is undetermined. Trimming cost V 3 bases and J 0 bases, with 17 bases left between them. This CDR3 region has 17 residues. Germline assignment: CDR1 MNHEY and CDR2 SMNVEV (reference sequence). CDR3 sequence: CASSFWEDGALNTEAFF. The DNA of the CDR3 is TGTGCCAGCAGTTTCTGGGAGGACGGAGCCTTGAACACTGAAGCTTTCTTT.

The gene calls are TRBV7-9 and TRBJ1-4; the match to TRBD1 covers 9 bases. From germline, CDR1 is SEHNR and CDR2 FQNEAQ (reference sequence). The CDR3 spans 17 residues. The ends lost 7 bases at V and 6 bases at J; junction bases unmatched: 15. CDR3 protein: CASTLTGGIDRHEKLFF. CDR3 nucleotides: TGTGCCAGCACCTTGACAGGGGGTATCGATAGGCATGAAAAACTGTTTTTT. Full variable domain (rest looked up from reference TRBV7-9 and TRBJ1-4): DTGVSQNPRHKITKRGQNVTFRCDPISEHNRLYWYRQTLGQGPEFLTYFQNEAQLEKSRLLSDRFSAERPKGSFSTLEIQRTEQGDSAMYLCASTLTGGIDRHEKLFFGSGTQLSVL.

CDR3 protein: CASSPNTDTQYF. The CDR3 nucleotides read TGTGCCAGCAGTCCAAACACAGATACGCAGTATTTT. J is TRBJ2-3 and V is TRBV27; no clear D. Deletions cut 5 bases from V and 2 bases from J, with 5 bases between. From germline, CDR1 is MNHEY and CDR2 SMNVEV (reference sequence). This CDR3 contains 12 residues.

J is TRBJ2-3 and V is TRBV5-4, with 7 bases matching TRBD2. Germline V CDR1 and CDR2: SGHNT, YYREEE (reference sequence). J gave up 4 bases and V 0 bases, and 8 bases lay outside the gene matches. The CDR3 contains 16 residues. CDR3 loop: CASSLARGRAADTQYF. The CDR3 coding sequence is TGTGCCAGCAGCTTGGCTCGCGGGAGAGCCGCAGATACGCAGTATTTT.

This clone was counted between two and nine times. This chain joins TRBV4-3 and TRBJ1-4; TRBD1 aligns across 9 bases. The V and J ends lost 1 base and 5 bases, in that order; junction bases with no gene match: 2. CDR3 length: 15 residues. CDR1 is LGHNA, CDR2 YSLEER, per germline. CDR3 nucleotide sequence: TGCGCCAGCAGCCAAGGACAGGGGGGGAATGAAAAACTGTTTTTT. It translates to CASSQGQGGNEKLFF.

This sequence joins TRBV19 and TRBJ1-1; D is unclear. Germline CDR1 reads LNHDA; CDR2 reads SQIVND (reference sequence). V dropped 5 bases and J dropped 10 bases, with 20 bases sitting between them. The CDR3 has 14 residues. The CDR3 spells CASSLHGLQGGAFF. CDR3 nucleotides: TGTGCCAGTAGTCTCCACGGGCTTCAAGGAGGAGCTTTCTTT.

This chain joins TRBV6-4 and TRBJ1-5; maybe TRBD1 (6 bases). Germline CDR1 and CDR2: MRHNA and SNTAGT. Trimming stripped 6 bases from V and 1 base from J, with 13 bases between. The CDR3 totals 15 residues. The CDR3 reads CASRQEGGSNQPQHF. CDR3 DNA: TGTGCCAGCAGACAAGAGGGGGGGAGCAATCAGCCCCAGCATTTT.

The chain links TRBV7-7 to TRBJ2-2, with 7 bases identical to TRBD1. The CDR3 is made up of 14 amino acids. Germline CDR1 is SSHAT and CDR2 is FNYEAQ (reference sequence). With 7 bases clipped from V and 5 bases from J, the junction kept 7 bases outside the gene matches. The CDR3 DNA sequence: TGTGCCAGCACCCCCGGGACAGAAACCGGGGAGCTGTTTTTT. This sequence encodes CASTPGTETGELFF.

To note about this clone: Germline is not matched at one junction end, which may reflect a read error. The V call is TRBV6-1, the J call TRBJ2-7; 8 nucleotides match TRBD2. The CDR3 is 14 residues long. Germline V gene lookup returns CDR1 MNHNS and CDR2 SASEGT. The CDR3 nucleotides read TGTGCCAGCAGTGAACGGGGGGGGGCCCAGACAGCCGTCTTC. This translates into CASSERGGAQTAVF.

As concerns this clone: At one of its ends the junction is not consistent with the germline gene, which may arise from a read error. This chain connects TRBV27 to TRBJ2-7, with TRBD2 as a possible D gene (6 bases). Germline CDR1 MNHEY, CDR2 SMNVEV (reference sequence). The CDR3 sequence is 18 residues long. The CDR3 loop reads CASRLSLNPAAGPLEQYF. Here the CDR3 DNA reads TGTGCCAGCCGTTTAAGTCTAAACCCGGCAGCGGGTCCGCTCGAGCAGTACTTC.